A single sample gave rise to the 16 T cell receptor beta chains below, sequenced in a study of blood T cell repertoires in COVID-19. Assay used: immunoSEQ multiplex PCR; TCRdb lists only in-frame clones, some missing. The sample includes about 240,000 clones, about 81% of them seen just once. The source material was peripheral blood. Source of these receptors: a woman aged 60-75 years with active or convalescent COVID-19.

J is TRBJ2-3 and V is TRBV6-4, with 7 nucleotides matching TRBD2. The CDR3 runs 16 residues. Per the germline V gene, CDR1 is MRHNA and CDR2 is SNTAGT. J lost 2 bases, V lost 10 bases, and 15 bases had no gene match. The CDR3 spells CATSTYPREATDTQYF. In DNA, the CDR3 is TGTGCCACCTCAACCTACCCCCGGGAGGCCACAGATACGCAGTATTTT.

The genes are TRBV30 and TRBJ1-2; TRBD1 might be the D (5 bases). V was trimmed by 0 bases and J by 8 bases, leaving 13 bases between them. Germline V CDR1 and CDR2: GTSNPN, SVGIG (reference sequence). The CDR3 length is 13 residues. The CDR3 DNA is TGTGCCTGGAGTGTAAGCGGGACCCGGGGCTACACCTTC. Translated: CAWSVSGTRGYTF. Full variable domain (remainder filled in from reference TRBV30 and TRBJ1-2): SQTIHQWPATLVQPVGSPLSLECTVEGTSNPNLYWYRQAAGRGLQLLFYSVGIGQISSEVPQNLSASRPQDRQFILSSKKLLLSDSGFYLCAWSVSGTRGYTFGSGTRLTVV.

J is TRBJ1-1 and V is TRBV19, with D tentatively TRBD1 (5 bases). This CDR3 is built from 16 residues. Germline CDR1 LNHDA, CDR2 SQIVND (reference sequence). Trimming removed 10 bases from V and 1 base from J, with 22 bases in between. The CDR3 bases are TGTGCCACACACCGCGGTGTGGGGCAGGCGAACACTGAAGCTTTCTTT. It yields the protein CATHRGVGQANTEAFF.

This clone turned up a few times. This chain connects TRBV9 to TRBJ2-1; no firm D call. Germline V gene data show CDR1 as SGDLS and CDR2 as YYNGEE. Trimming took 0 bases from V and 8 from J, leaving 12 bases between them. The CDR3 is 14 residues long. The CDR3 region has the DNA TGTGCCAGCAGCGTAGGAGGCCACGGCGATGAGCAGTTCTTC. The encoded protein is CASSVGGHGDEQFF.

J is TRBJ1-3 and V is TRBV11-2; 7 positions agree with TRBD1. The CDR3 totals 15 residues. Germline V CDR1 and CDR2: SGHAT, FQNNGV. Trimming cost V 1 base and J 2 bases; bases outside gene matches: 2. The CDR3 DNA is TGTGCCAGCAGCTTAGCCGGGACAGCTGGAAACACCATATATTTT. It is translated as CASSLAGTAGNTIYF.

The rearrangement uses TRBV27 and TRBJ2-2, with 8 bases identical to TRBD2. Looked up from germline, CDR1 is MNHEY and CDR2 is SMNVEV (reference sequence). The CDR3 runs 14 residues. J gave up 3 bases and V 7 bases, and 4 bases lay outside the gene matches. Written as DNA, the CDR3 is TGTGCCAGCAACCGGGGGGGGGACACCGGGGAGCTGTTTTTT. It translates to CASNRGGDTGELFF.

V is TRBV6-6 and J is TRBJ1-5; D is possibly TRBD1 (6 bases). Germline CDR1 is MNHNY and CDR2 is SVGAGI (reference sequence). The CDR3 sequence is 16 residues long. The V and J ends lost 6 bases and 1 base respectively, with 16 bases between them. The CDR3 sequence: CASRLDAGTSNQPQHF. DNA of the CDR3: TGTGCCAGCAGGTTAGACGCAGGGACAAGCAATCAGCCCCAGCATTTT.

The rearrangement links TRBV19 to TRBJ1-2; D is unclear. Germline CDR1 and CDR2: LNHDA and SQIVND (reference sequence). CDR3 size: 12 residues. V was shortened by 5 bases and J by 3 bases, with 7 bases between the two germline ends. CDR3 region: CASSFRDYGYTF. The DNA of the CDR3 is TGTGCCAGTAGTTTTCGGGACTATGGCTACACCTTC.

The chain carries TRBV9 and TRBJ1-2, with 10 bases that match TRBD1. CDR3 size: 14 residues. CDR1 and CDR2 (germline): SGDLS, YYNGEE. V shed 4 bases and J 3 bases; nucleotides not matched to a gene: 3. Here the CDR3 reads CASSPDRGHYGYTF. The CDR3 nucleotides read TGTGCCAGCAGCCCCGACAGGGGGCACTATGGCTACACCTTC.

This clone was seen once. The chain recombines TRBV19 with TRBJ2-1, with 11 nucleotides matching TRBD2. Unmatched junction bases numbered 17, after V lost 7 bases and J lost 9 bases. The germline gives CDR1 LNHDA, CDR2 SQIVND (reference sequence). The CDR3 is made up of 17 amino acids. This CDR3 reads CASNPLIAGGRLGEQFF. The CDR3 nucleotides read TGTGCCAGTAACCCTCTCATAGCGGGGGGGCGGTTGGGTGAGCAGTTCTTC. Together with reference TRBV19 and TRBJ2-1, the CDR3 gives the full variable domain: DGGITQSPKYLFRKEGQNVTLSCEQNLNHDAMYWYRQDPGQGLRLIYYSQIVNDFQKGDIAEGYSVSREKKESFPLTVTSAQKNPTAFYLCASNPLIAGGRLGEQFFGPGTRLTVL.

V and J are TRBV19 and TRBJ2-3; D might be TRBD2 (6 bases). This CDR3 is 16 amino acids long. Germline CDR1 LNHDA, CDR2 SQIVND (reference sequence). Deletions cut 2 bases from V and 1 base from J, with 13 bases between. This CDR3 is CASSIPAGRGTDTQYF. CDR3 DNA sequence: TGTGCCAGTAGTATACCGGCGGGGAGAGGCACAGATACGCAGTATTTT.

This clone was detected only once. V usage is TRBV11-2 and J usage is TRBJ1-6; maybe TRBD1 (6 bases). V lost 4 bases and J 7 bases, leaving 14 bases between the germline ends. The germline CDR1 and CDR2 sequences are SGHAT and FQNNGV. The CDR3 length is 15 residues. The CDR3 bases are TGTGCCAGCAGCTATATCAGGGGTACGAATTCACCCCTCCACTTT. Translating it yields CASSYIRGTNSPLHF.

The chain recombines TRBV7-6 with TRBJ2-6; the D is unclear. Trimming took 8 bases from V and 0 from J, leaving 11 bases between them. This CDR3 region has 15 residues. Germline-derived CDR1 and CDR2 are SGHVS and FNYEAQ. Here the CDR3 DNA reads TGTGCCAGCGGGCCAGTTAGCTCTGGGGCCAACGTCCTGACTTTC. It translates to CASGPVSSGANVLTF.

The gene calls are TRBV28 and TRBJ1-5; 9 bases are shared with TRBD1. CDR3 size: 16 residues. The junction had 8 bases not matched to a gene; V was cut back by 6 bases and J by 2 bases. Germline CDR1 MDHEN, CDR2 SYDVKM. CDR3 DNA: TGTGCCAGCAGCCCGATACAGGGGGCTGGCAATCAGCCCCAGCATTTT. Translation: CASSPIQGAGNQPQHF.

The chain uses TRBV4-1 and TRBJ1-2; possible D gene TRBD1, 5 bases. CDR3 length: 15 residues. Trimming removed 1 base at V and 13 bases at J, with 22 bases between. The germline CDR1 and CDR2 sequences are MGHRA and YSYEKL. DNA for the CDR3: TGCGCCAGCAGCCAAGTCAGGGCATACGACAGCCCGGGCACCTTC. This translates into CASSQVRAYDSPGTF.

This clone was seen only once. J is TRBJ1-2 and V is TRBV7-9; 10 positions agree with TRBD1. The germline V gene has CDR1 SEHNR and CDR2 FQNEAQ (reference sequence). V lost 5 bases, J lost 2 bases, and 5 bases stayed unmatched. The CDR3 contains 15 residues. The CDR3 here is CASSRDRGINYGYTF. As DNA, the CDR3 is TGTGCCAGCAGCCGGGACAGGGGTATAAACTATGGCTACACCTTC.